Listed here are 29 T cell receptor beta chains from one sample, sequenced in a study of low-dose radiotherapy and immunotherapy resistance in tumors. Specified time point: after trial treatment. Documented treatment: LDRT plus nivolumab, ipilimumab, low-dose cyclophosphamide and aspirin (RACIN trial). cDNA synthesis used a TRAV/TRBV-specific primer set for both chains. TCR amplification involved about 20 PCR cycles with a constant-region primer and V-primer adapter. From the reads, TCRdb called clonotypes with MiXCR, one entry per CDR3 protein. Of 100,000 or so distinct CDR3 sequences listed, roughly 20% are singletons. The sample was PBMCs, taken after low-dose radiotherapy plus immunotherapy. These receptors all come from a male donor with prostate cancer.

The sample holds many counts of this clonotype. Relative to the germline gene, one junction end is altered; a read error may explain this. V usage is TRBV5-1 and J usage is TRBJ1-1; the D gene is possibly TRBD1 (5 bases). CDR1 is SGHRS and CDR2 is YFSETQ in the germline V gene. There are 13 residues in the CDR3. This CDR3 is CASSYGGNTEAFF. DNA of the CDR3: TGTGCCAGCAGTTACGGGGGGAACACTGAAGCTTTCTTT.

DNA for the CDR3: TGTGCCAGCAGCTTGGAGGCTTACGAGCAGTACTTC. Its translation is CASSLEAYEQYF. The rearrangement links TRBV5-8 to TRBJ2-7; no firm D call. V was trimmed by 0 bases and J by 4 bases, leaving 5 bases between them. CDR1 and CDR2 (germline): SGHTS, YDEGEE. This CDR3 is built from 12 residues.

V usage is TRBV5-1 and J usage is TRBJ1-4; possibly TRBD1 for D (5 bases). Trimming shortened V by 4 bases and J by 5 bases, and 9 bases separated the two germline ends. The length of the CDR3 is 13 residues. The germline V gene encodes CDR1 SGHRS and CDR2 YFSETQ. CDR3 nucleotides: TGCGCCAGCAGCACTGGGGGGAATGAAAAACTGTTTTTT. As protein: CASSTGGNEKLFF. The full variable domain, with the rest looked up from reference TRBV5-1 and TRBJ1-4, is KAGVTQTPRYLIKTRGQQVTLSCSPISGHRSVSWYQQTPGQGLQFLFEYFSETQRNKGNFPGRFSGRQFSNSRSEMNVSTLELGDSALYLCASSTGGNEKLFFGSGTQLSVL.

This clonotype was recorded at least ten times. The rearrangement links TRBV6-6 to TRBJ2-1; the D gene is possibly TRBD1 (5 bases). V gave up 6 bases and J gave up 8 bases, with 11 bases separating them. The CDR3 runs 12 residues. Germline values: CDR1 MNHNY, CDR2 SVGAGI (reference sequence). DNA of the CDR3: TGTGCCAGCAGCAGGGTTGGTGATGAGCAGTTCTTC. It specifies CASSRVGDEQFF.

This clonotype came up many times. DNA for the CDR3: TGTGCCAGCAGCCAAGGGGCTAGCGGGGGCCGTCCAGAGACCCAGTACTTC. Protein: CASSQGASGGRPETQYF. This chain links TRBV3-1 with TRBJ2-5; TRBD2 agrees at 10 bases. The CDR3 runs to 17 residues. Germline V CDR1 and CDR2: LGHDT, YNNKEL (reference sequence). The V segment lost 1 base and the J segment 4 bases; nucleotides outside the gene matches: 9.

This clonotype was recorded at least ten times. The chain joins TRBV24-1 to TRBJ2-7, with no clear D. Per germline, CDR1 KGHDR and CDR2 SFDVKD. V lost 4 bases, J lost 7 bases, and 10 bases lay in between. The CDR3 is 12 residues long. CDR3 bases: TGTGCCACCAGTGACCCGGTGGTGGAGCAGTACTTC. This gives the protein CATSDPVVEQYF.

This clonotype was observed many times. The chain is built from TRBV24-1 and TRBJ1-1; possibly TRBD1 for D (5 bases). Germline V CDR1 and CDR2: KGHDR, SFDVKD. Between the trimmed V and J ends, which lost 11 bases and 2 bases, there was a span of 23 bases. This CDR3 has 16 amino acids. The CDR3 here is CAIRGATATKNTEAFF. CDR3 nucleotides: TGTGCCATTAGAGGAGCGACAGCGACGAAAAACACTGAAGCTTTCTTT.

This clonotype was counted many times. V is TRBV2 and J is TRBJ1-5; D unresolved. Per germline, CDR1 SNHLY and CDR2 FYNNEI. V lost 6 bases to trimming and J lost 0 bases, with 6 bases between them. This CDR3 comprises 13 residues. The CDR3 bases are TGTGCCAGCAGCGGCAATAGCAATCAGCCCCAGCATTTT. It yields the protein CASSGNSNQPQHF.

This clonotype showed up many times. The gene calls are TRBV7-3 and TRBJ1-1; a weak D match, TRBD1 (5 bases). V lost 5 bases and J lost 8, with 12 bases in between. This CDR3 has 12 residues. From germline, CDR1 is SGHTA and CDR2 FQGTGA. CDR3 sequence reads: CASSNTGGEAFF. The CDR3 region has the DNA TGTGCCAGCAGCAACACAGGTGGCGAAGCTTTCTTT.

This clonotype was observed many times. The chain joins TRBV7-2 to TRBJ2-1; TRBD2 agrees at 12 bases. The CDR3 length is 16 residues. V dropped 5 bases and J dropped 7; count of bases not matched to a gene: 9. Germline V lookup: CDR1 SGHTA, CDR2 FQGNSA. For the CDR3, the DNA is TGTGCCAGCAGCACACTAGGGCTAGCGGGGGGGAATGAGCAGTTCTTC. As protein: CASSTLGLAGGNEQFF.

Ten or more counts support this clonotype. CDR3 region: CASSPPSGVKQYF. CDR3 nucleotides: TGTGCCAGCTCACCACCGAGTGGGGTTAAGCAGTACTTC. The V call is TRBV18, the J call TRBJ2-7; D not certain. V was pared by 0 bases and J by 8 bases, with 11 bases between. The germline CDR1 and CDR2 sequences are KGHSH and LQKENI. The CDR3 contains 13 residues.

This clonotype was detected ten times or more. This rearrangement joins TRBV14 to TRBJ1-4; D is ambiguous. The CDR3 runs 15 residues. With 0 bases removed from V and 3 bases from J, the gap between germline ends came to 8 bases. The germline V gene encodes CDR1 SGHDN and CDR2 FVKESK. In nucleotides, the CDR3 is TGTGCCAGCAGCCAAGACTCGGGATCTAATGAAAAACTGTTTTTT. Protein sequence: CASSQDSGSNEKLFF.

The chain has TRBV5-1 and TRBJ2-1; TRBD2 agrees at 7 bases. Trimming removed 1 base from V and 6 bases from J; junction bases left unmatched: 7. CDR1 and CDR2 (germline): SGHRS, YFSETQ. The CDR3 has 15 amino acids. The CDR3 nucleotides read TGCGCCAGCAGCTTGAAACTAGCGTCGTCCAATGAGCAGTTCTTC. Translating gives CASSLKLASSNEQFF.

This clonotype was seen ten or more times. The V gene is TRBV20-1, the J gene TRBJ2-7; 8 nucleotides agree with TRBD2. V was clipped by 5 bases and J by 2 bases; unmatched bases: 14. The CDR3 totals 16 residues. CDR1 DFQATT and CDR2 SNEGSKA come from the germline V gene (reference sequence). This CDR3 reads CSARWVSGGNAYEQYF. The CDR3 nucleotides are TGCAGTGCTCGGTGGGTGAGCGGGGGTAACGCCTACGAGCAGTACTTC.

This clonotype was counted at least ten times. J is TRBJ1-1 and V is TRBV3-1; D gene uncertain. The V end was cut by 0 bases, the J end by 0 bases, with 8 bases between. This CDR3 spans 15 amino acids. Germline CDR1 LGHDT, CDR2 YNNKEL (reference sequence). CDR3: CASSQEASMNTEAFF. The CDR3, as DNA: TGTGCCAGCAGCCAAGAGGCCAGCATGAACACTGAAGCTTTCTTT. Full variable domain (missing parts from reference TRBV3-1 and TRBJ1-1): DTAVSQTPKYLVTQMGNDKSIKCEQNLGHDTMYWYKQDSKKFLKIMFSYNNKELIINETVPNRFSPKSPDKAHLNLHINSLELGDSAVYFCASSQEASMNTEAFFGQGTRLTVV.

The genes are TRBV20-1 and TRBJ2-5; the match to TRBD2 covers 11 bases. The CDR3 spans 15 residues. Trimming took 3 bases from V and 2 from J; bases not matched to a gene: 5. The germline V gene encodes CDR1 DFQATT and CDR2 SNEGSKA (reference sequence). The DNA of the CDR3 is TGCAGTGCTAGGCCTCCTAGCGGGGGGCAAGAGACCCAGTACTTC. Translation: CSARPPSGGQETQYF.

The J gene is TRBJ2-7, the V gene TRBV18, with TRBD1 identical over 10 bases. This CDR3 is 13 amino acids long. Germline loops: CDR1 KGHSH, CDR2 LQKENI. V trimming: 3 bases; J trimming: 6 bases; junction bases outside the gene matches: 2. As DNA, the CDR3 is TGTGCCAGCTCACCGACAGGGGGCGGCGAGCAGTACTTC. Its protein is CASSPTGGGEQYF.

This clonotype was recorded at least ten times. The chain links TRBV7-2 to TRBJ1-3, with 7 positions matching TRBD1. V lost 1 base to trimming and J lost 2 bases; unmatched junction nucleotides: 5. CDR1 and CDR2 from the germline V gene are SGHTA and FQGNSA. This CDR3 region has 16 residues. CDR3 region: CASSLGTTGAGNTIYF. DNA for the CDR3: TGTGCCAGCAGCTTAGGCACTACAGGGGCTGGAAACACCATATATTTT.

This clonotype was seen at least ten times. The V and J genes are TRBV10-3 and TRBJ2-7, with D possibly matching TRBD1 (5 bases). Trimming left V 6 bases short and J 6 bases short, with 12 bases between. The CDR3 is made up of 12 amino acids. CDR1 and CDR2 from the germline V gene are ENHRY and SYGVKD. The CDR3 DNA follows: TGTGCCATCAGACAGACTCAGGGCGAGCAGTACTTC. It is translated as CAIRQTQGEQYF.

There are many counts of this clonotype. V and J are TRBV7-9 and TRBJ2-7; a possible D gene is TRBD2 (5 bases). The CDR3 consists of 12 residues. CDR1 and CDR2 (germline): SEHNR, FQNEAQ (reference sequence). V lost 1 base, J lost 11 bases, and 12 bases lay in between. The CDR3 bases are TGTGCCAGCAGCTTAGACCGGGGTAAAGAGTACTTC. Its translation: CASSLDRGKEYF. Filled out from reference TRBV7-9 and TRBJ2-7, the complete variable domain reads DTGVSQNPRHKITKRGQNVTFRCDPISEHNRLYWYRQTLGQGPEFLTYFQNEAQLEKSRLLSDRFSAERPKGSFSTLEIQRTEQGDSAMYLCASSLDRGKEYFGPGTRLTVT.

Points on this clonotype: This clone may be a read error of a much larger clone one base away. The chain carries TRBV6-2 or TRBV6-3 and TRBJ2-3, with a weak D call TRBD2 (5 bases). The CDR3 contains 15 residues. Germline V gene data show CDR1 as MNHEY and CDR2 as SVGEGT. The CDR3 bases are TGTGCCAGCAACCGAGGGTCCGCAGGAGTAGATACGCAGAATTTT. It yields the protein CASNRGSAGVDTQNF.

To note about this clonotype: One base separates it from a far larger clone, so it is likely a read error. In nucleotides, the CDR3 is TGTGCCAGCAGTTACGAGAAGGGAGCCTACGAGCAGTTCTTC. Encoded protein: CASSYEKGAYEQFF. This chain links TRBV6-6 with TRBJ2-1; TRBD2 might be the D (5 bases). The CDR3 covers 14 residues. Germline CDR1 and CDR2: MNHNY and SVGAGI (reference sequence). V was shortened by 2 bases and J by 10 bases, with 15 bases between the two germline ends.

This clonotype was seen at least ten times. The chain employs TRBV7-6 and TRBJ1-5; possible D gene TRBD1, 5 bases. CDR1 and CDR2 from the germline V gene are SGHVS and FNYEAQ. With 5 bases removed from V and 0 bases from J, the gap between germline ends came to 17 bases. The CDR3 consists of 17 residues. The CDR3 DNA is TGTGCCAGCAGCGCGGGACCGAGAAGTTATAGCAATCAGCCCCAGCATTTT. Protein sequence: CASSAGPRSYSNQPQHF.

For this clonotype: At one end, the junction sequence differs from germline, possibly due to a read error. This chain uses TRBV6-2 or TRBV6-3 with TRBJ2-5; TRBD1 matches at 7 bases. Germline loops: CDR1 MNHEY, CDR2 SVGEGT. There are 11 residues in the CDR3. The CDR3 coding sequence is TGTGCCAGCAGTTTGCAGACAGGGTCCAACTTC. It is translated as CASSLQTGSNF.

V is TRBV20-1 and J is TRBJ2-7; 10 bases align to TRBD2. The CDR3 extends over 15 amino acids. The V gene end was trimmed by 3 bases and the J gene end by 0 bases; junction bases not matched to a gene: 5. The germline CDR1 and CDR2 sequences are DFQATT and SNEGSKA (reference sequence). The CDR3 sequence is CSASLTSGASYEQYF. CDR3 coding DNA: TGCAGTGCTAGTCTTACTAGCGGGGCCTCCTACGAGCAGTACTTC.

A word on this clonotype: It differs at one base from a far larger clone, so likely a read error. The rearrangement joins TRBV5-5 to TRBJ2-1, with 8 positions matching TRBD1. This CDR3 spans 14 amino acids. V trimming: 5 bases; J trimming: 11 bases; junction bases outside the gene matches: 12. Per germline, CDR1 SGHKS and CDR2 YYEKEE (reference sequence). CDR3 protein: CASSLFQGAGKQFF. CDR3 sequence (DNA): TGTGCCAGCAGTTTGTTTCAGGGGGCGGGTAAGCAGTTCTTC. The full variable domain, in which reference TRBV5-5 and TRBJ2-1 provide the parts outside the CDR3, is DAGVTQSPTHLIKTRGQQVTLRCSPISGHKSVSWYQQVLGQGPQFIFQYYEKEERGRGNFPDRFSARQFPNYSSELNVNALLLGDSALYLCASSLFQGAGKQFFGPGTRLTVL.

This clonotype was observed many times. The chain carries TRBV6-4 and TRBJ2-3, with D possibly being TRBD2 (5 bases). Germline CDR1 MRHNA, CDR2 SNTAGT. The CDR3 sequence is 13 residues long. V lost 4 bases to trimming and J lost 6 bases, with 11 bases between them. CDR3 coding DNA: TGTGCCAGCAGTGTAACGAGGGCGGATACGCAGTATTTT. Translated: CASSVTRADTQYF.

This clonotype occurred many times. The rearrangement uses TRBV7-2 and TRBJ1-6; D uncertain. CDR1 and CDR2 (germline): SGHTA, FQGNSA. The CDR3 has 15 residues. Between the trimmed V and J ends, which lost 0 bases and 11 bases, there was a span of 14 bases. The CDR3 DNA reads as TGTGCCAGCAGCTTAGCGTTGGGTCCACGGACACCCCTCCACTTT. Translation: CASSLALGPRTPLHF.

This clonotype has at least ten counts. This rearrangement joins TRBV23-1 to TRBJ2-7, with D maybe TRBD1 (5 bases). TRBV23-1 is noted as an ORF with a role that remains uncertain. Trimming cost V 2 bases and J 1 base, with 9 bases left between them. The CDR3 is 14 amino acids. CDR3 amino acids: CASSQVNRSYEQYF. The DNA for the CDR3 is TGCGCCAGCAGTCAAGTGAACAGGTCCTACGAGCAGTACTTC.